The present TCR beta chain was sequenced within a study of Graves' ophthalmopathy and Graves' hyperthyroidism. V lost 2 bases and J 4 bases, leaving 14 bases between the germline ends. This CDR3 has 15 residues. Germline assignment: CDR1 SEHNR and CDR2 FQNEAQ (reference sequence). This clonotype was recorded at least ten times. Ophthalmopathy donors showed moderate-to-severe activity, CAS ≥3, NOSPECS ≥4 and a duration under 3 months. Uncontrolled infections, other autoimmune diseases, pregnancy or lactation barred patients from enrollment. Each diagnosis was determined on the basis of clinical symptoms, serum thyroxine, TRAb, thyroid ultrasound and orbital computed tomography. As the template, RNA transcripts were used to amplify TCR beta CDR3 regions. HTBI-primed first-round RT-PCR preceded second-round multiplex PCR. MiXCR was run by TCRdb on the multiplex PCR reads, yielding one entry per CDR3 protein. Here the sample spans around 670,000 distinct CDR3 sequences, roughly 40% being singletons.

Sequences were obtained from peripheral blood. This TCR came from an adult man with Graves' ophthalmopathy. The chain combines TRBV7-9 with TRBJ1-2; D is uncertain. This chain's CDR3 is CASSLTQAGVYGYTF. The CDR3 DNA follows: TGTGCCAGCAGCTTAACCCAGGCGGGAGTCTATGGCTACACCTTC.